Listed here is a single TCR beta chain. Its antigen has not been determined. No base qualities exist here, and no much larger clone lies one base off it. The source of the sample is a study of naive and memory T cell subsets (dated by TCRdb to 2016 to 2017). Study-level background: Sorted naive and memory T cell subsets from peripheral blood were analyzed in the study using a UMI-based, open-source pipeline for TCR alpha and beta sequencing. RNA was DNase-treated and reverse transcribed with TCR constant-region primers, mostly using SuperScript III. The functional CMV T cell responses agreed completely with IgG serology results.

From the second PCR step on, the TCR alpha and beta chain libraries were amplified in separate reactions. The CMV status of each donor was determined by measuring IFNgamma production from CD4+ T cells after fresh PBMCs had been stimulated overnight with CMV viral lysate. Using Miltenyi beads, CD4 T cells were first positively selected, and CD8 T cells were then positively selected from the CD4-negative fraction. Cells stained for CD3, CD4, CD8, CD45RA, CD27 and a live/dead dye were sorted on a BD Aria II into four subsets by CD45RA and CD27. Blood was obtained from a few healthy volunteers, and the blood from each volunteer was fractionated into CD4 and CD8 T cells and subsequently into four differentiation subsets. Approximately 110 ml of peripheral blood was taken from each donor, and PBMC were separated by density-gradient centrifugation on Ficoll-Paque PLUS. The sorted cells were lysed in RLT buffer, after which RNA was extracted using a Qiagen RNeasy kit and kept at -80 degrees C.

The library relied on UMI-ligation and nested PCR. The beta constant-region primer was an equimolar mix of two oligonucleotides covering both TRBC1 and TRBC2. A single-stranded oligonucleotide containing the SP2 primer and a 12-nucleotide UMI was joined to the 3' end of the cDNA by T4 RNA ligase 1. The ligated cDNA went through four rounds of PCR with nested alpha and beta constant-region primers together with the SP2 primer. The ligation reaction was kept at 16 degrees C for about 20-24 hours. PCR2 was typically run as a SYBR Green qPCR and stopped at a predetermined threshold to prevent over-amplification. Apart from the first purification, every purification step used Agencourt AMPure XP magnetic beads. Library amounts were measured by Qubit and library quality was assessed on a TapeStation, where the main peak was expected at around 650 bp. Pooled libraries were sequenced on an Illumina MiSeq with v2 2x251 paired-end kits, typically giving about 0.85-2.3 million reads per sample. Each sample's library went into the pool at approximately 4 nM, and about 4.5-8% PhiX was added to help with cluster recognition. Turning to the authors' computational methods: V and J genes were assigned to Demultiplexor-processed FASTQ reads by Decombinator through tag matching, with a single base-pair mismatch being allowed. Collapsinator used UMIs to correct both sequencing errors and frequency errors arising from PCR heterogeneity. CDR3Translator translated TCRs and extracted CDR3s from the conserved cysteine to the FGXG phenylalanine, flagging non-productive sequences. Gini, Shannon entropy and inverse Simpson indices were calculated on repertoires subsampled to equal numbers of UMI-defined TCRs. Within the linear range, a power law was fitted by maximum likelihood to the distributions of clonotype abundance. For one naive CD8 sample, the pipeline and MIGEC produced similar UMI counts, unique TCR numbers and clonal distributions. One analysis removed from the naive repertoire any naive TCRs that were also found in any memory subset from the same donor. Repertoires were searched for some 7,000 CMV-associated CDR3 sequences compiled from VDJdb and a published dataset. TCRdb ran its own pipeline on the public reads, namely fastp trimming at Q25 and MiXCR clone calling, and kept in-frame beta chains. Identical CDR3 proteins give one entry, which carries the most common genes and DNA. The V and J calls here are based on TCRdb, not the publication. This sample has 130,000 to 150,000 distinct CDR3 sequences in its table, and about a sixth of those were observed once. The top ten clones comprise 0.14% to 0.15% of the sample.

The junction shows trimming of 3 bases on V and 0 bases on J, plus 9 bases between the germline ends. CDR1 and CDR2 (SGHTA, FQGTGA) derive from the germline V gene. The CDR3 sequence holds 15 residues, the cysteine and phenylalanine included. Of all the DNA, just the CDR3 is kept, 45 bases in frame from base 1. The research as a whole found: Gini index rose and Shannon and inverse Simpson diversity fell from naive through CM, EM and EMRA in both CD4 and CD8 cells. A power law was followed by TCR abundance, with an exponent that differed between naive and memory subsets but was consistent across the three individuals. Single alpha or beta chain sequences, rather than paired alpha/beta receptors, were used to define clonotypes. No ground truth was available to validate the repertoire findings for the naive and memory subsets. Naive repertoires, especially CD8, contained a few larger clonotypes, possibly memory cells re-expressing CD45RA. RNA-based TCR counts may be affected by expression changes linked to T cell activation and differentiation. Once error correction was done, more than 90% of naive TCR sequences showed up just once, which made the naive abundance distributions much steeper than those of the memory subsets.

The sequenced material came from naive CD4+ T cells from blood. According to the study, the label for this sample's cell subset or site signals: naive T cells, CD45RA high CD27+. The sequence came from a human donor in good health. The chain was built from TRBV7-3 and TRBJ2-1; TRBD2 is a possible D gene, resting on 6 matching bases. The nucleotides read TGTGCCAGCAGCTTTGACGGGAGCTCCTACAATGAGCAGTTCTTC. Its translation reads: CASSFDGSSYNEQFF.